The clone carrying this T cell receptor (beta chain) was picked up one time. This sample is part of a study of blood T cell repertoires in COVID-19. The length of the CDR3 is 13 residues. J was trimmed by 8 bases and V by 4 bases; bases with no gene match: 6. CDR1 is SGHNT and CDR2 is YYREEE in the germline V gene (reference sequence). Assay: immunoSEQ multiplex PCR; the TCRdb copy retains only in-frame clones and omits some. The data show 130,000 or so clones, around 90% seen once. The TCR comes from a man aged 60 to 75 with active or convalescent COVID-19. V gene TRBV5-4 combines with J gene TRBJ2-1; TRBD2 matches at 7 bases. Sequencing was performed on peripheral blood. Here the CDR3 DNA reads TGTGCCAGCAGCCCGGGGGGTTGGGATGAGCAGTTCTTC. Its translation: CASSPGGWDEQFF.